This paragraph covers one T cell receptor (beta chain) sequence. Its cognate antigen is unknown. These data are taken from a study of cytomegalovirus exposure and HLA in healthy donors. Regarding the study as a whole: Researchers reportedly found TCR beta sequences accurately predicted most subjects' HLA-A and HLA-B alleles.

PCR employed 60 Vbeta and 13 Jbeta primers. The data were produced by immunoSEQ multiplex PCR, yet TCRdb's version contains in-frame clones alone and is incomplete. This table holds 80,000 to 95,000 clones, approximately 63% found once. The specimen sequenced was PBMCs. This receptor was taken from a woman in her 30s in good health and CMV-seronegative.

Here the CDR3 reads CASSFLRNYEQYF. The DNA of the CDR3 is TGTGCCAGCAGTTTTCTCAGAAACTACGAGCAGTACTTC. J is TRBJ2-7 and V is TRBV28; D is uncertain. CDR3 length: 13 residues. Trimming shortened V by 3 bases and J by 3 bases, and 9 bases separated the two germline ends. Germline V gene data show CDR1 as MDHEN and CDR2 as SYDVKM.